This TCR beta chain was captured by sequencing in a study of beta chain features in type 1 diabetes. Markers CD45RO/CCR7/CD25/CD127/CD95/CD27 served to sort CD4+ naive, central memory, regulatory and stem cell-like memory cells. Whole-study results and caveats: When cDNA is sequenced, cells with high TCR expression could be over-represented. A moderate, significant TCRB CDR3 shortening appeared in type 1 diabetes across four CD4+ subsets. Diminished insertions and augmented deletions at VDJ junctions characterized type 1 diabetes patients. A definitive answer on HLA type influencing TCRB rearrangement was not reached here.

The germline gives CDR1 MNHNS, CDR2 SASEGT. There are 12 residues in the CDR3. V lost 8 bases, J lost 6 bases, and 13 bases lay in between. Isolated RNA was reverse transcribed in full, so expressed TCRB transcripts were sequenced. The assay was immunoSEQ multiplex PCR, and TCRdb's table has in-frame clones only and misses some. The sample contains some 140,000 clones, about 10% of which appear only once. Comments on this clone: What it recognizes is unknown.

The receptor's source is a man aged 30-40 years with type 1 diabetes. Sequencing was carried out using central memory CD4+ T cells from blood. This chain connects TRBV6-1 to TRBJ1-2; unclear D gene. The CDR3 spells CASSKGGNGYTF. CDR3 in DNA: TGTGCCAGCTCCAAAGGAGGGAATGGCTACACCTTC.